This T cell receptor beta chain appears in the sequencing data of a study of blood T cell repertoires in COVID-19. Study background: Acute-phase and convalescent COVID-19 samples originated in the United States, Italy and Spain. From T cells, B-cell-depleted T cells, or PBMCs came the material, which was cDNA or gDNA.

This clone appeared once. In the source study's methods: Amplification of reference gene primers was used by the study to estimate nucleated cell counts. Repertoires were generated with immunoSEQ multiplex PCR, while TCRdb's copy carries only in-frame clones and drops some. From that table come the V and J calls and clone size; the DNA was used to work out D and trimming. Of hundreds of thousands of clones in the sample, about 87% are singletons; the top ten hold roughly a tenth. Germline lookup yields CDR1 LGHDT and CDR2 YNNKEL (reference sequence). This CDR3 contains 15 residues. J was trimmed by 6 bases and V by 5 bases; bases with no gene match: 4.

The source of this sequence is a woman between 65 and 79 years old with COVID-19, enrolled during active disease. This chain uses TRBV3-1 (or the pseudogene TRBV3-2) with TRBJ2-1, with 13 bases that match TRBD2. Sequenced input: peripheral blood. CDR3: CASSSGTSGTNEQFF. CDR3 DNA: TGTGCCAGCAGCTCCGGGACTAGCGGGACCAATGAGCAGTTCTTC.